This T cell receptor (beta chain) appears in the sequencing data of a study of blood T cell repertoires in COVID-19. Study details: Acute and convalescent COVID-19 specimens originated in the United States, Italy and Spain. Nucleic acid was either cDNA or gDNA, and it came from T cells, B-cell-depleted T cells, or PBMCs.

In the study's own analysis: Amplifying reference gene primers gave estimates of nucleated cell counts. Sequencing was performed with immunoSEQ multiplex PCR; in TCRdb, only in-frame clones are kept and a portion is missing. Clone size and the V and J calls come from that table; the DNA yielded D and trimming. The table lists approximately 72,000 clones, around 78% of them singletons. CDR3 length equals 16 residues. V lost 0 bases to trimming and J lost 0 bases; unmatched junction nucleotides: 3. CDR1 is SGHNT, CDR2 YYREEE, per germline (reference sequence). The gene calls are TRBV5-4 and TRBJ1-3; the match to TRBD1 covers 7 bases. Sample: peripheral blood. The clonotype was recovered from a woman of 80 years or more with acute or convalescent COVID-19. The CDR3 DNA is TGTGCCAGCAGCTTGGAGGGGGCTTTCTCTGGAAACACCATATATTTT. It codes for CASSLEGAFSGNTIYF.